Each of the 29 T cell receptor beta chains below was sequenced from the same sample in a study of T cell clones after liver transplantation (dated by TCRdb to the late 2010s). Library method: the immunoSEQ multiplex PCR assay. Held by TCRdb, this immuneACCESS table contains in-frame sequences only and omits some clones. Under half of the omission traces to an unresolved V gene where checked; the cause of the rest is unknown. The sample table lists some 120,000 clones, 90% of them with a count of one. 0.65% to 0.95% of the sample is in the top ten clones. Sequencing used CD4+ T cells from blood, obtained 12 months after liver transplant. All receptors derive from a human patient who received a liver transplant. Following transplantation, part of the T cell population may be supplied by the graft donor rather than the patient.

The V and J genes are TRBV7-8 and TRBJ2-3, with 9 bases aligning to TRBD1. The CDR3 runs to 16 residues. V shed 0 bases, J shed 3 bases, and the junction held 4 bases outside the gene matches. The germline gives CDR1 SGHVS, CDR2 FQNEAQ. The CDR3 spells CASSLATGGLTDTQYF. DNA of the CDR3: TGTGCCAGCAGCTTAGCAACAGGGGGCTTGACAGATACGCAGTATTTT.

The rearrangement links TRBV30 to TRBJ2-2, with D maybe TRBD2 (5 bases). V lost 5 bases to trimming and J lost 3 bases, with 19 bases between them. The CDR3 loop spans 16 amino acids. The germline V gene has CDR1 GTSNPN and CDR2 SVGIG (reference sequence). CDR3 loop: CAWGPIASVDTGELFF. DNA of the CDR3: TGTGCCTGGGGCCCGATAGCGTCTGTGGACACCGGGGAGCTGTTTTTT.

This clone turned up a few times. V gene TRBV10-2 combines with J gene TRBJ2-7; D not resolved. The CDR3 has 14 amino acids. Trimming took off 2 bases at V and 2 bases at J, with 10 bases between the two ends. The germline V gene encodes CDR1 WSHSY and CDR2 SAAADI. CDR3 in DNA: TGCGCCAGCAGTGAGCAGGTGTTAACCTACGAGCAGTACTTC. It specifies CASSEQVLTYEQYF.

This clone was seen more than once but under ten times. The chain is built from TRBV5-4 and TRBJ2-2; no definite D call. From germline, CDR1 is SGHNT and CDR2 YYREEE (reference sequence). Trimming stripped 1 base from V and 1 base from J, with 11 bases between. This CDR3 is built from 16 residues. CDR3 sequence: CASSLSRLQNTGELFF. CDR3 nucleotide sequence: TGTGCCAGCAGCTTGTCGCGACTTCAGAACACCGGGGAGCTGTTTTTT.

This chain uses TRBV5-1 with TRBJ2-1; D might be TRBD1 or TRBD2, each matching 6 bases. The CDR3 covers 14 residues. V lost 4 bases, J lost 10 bases, and 18 bases lay in between. Germline CDR1 and CDR2: SGHRS and YFSETQ. The CDR3 sequence is CASSQPRGTSEQFF. Written as DNA, the CDR3 is TGCGCCAGCAGCCAACCACGCGGGACATCGGAGCAGTTCTTC.

The rearrangement uses TRBV19 and TRBJ2-7; D might be TRBD1 (6 bases). The V end was cut by 6 bases, the J end by 3 bases, with 12 bases between. The CDR3 has 13 residues. The germline gives CDR1 LNHDA, CDR2 SQIVND (reference sequence). For the CDR3, the DNA is TGTGCCAGTAGCAGAGGGGGTAACTACGAGCAGTACTTC. It specifies CASSRGGNYEQYF.

The chain has TRBV19 and TRBJ2-3; D remains unclear. V lost 6 bases and J lost 1, with 8 bases in between. The CDR3 runs to 13 residues. The germline V gene has CDR1 LNHDA and CDR2 SQIVND (reference sequence). CDR3 sequence: CASRPMGTDTQYF. Written as DNA, the CDR3 is TGTGCCAGTAGGCCCATGGGCACAGATACGCAGTATTTT.

This clone was seen a single time. The CDR3 sequence is CASSSYRGTYEQYF. The CDR3 DNA follows: TGTGCCAGCAGCTCCTACAGGGGCACCTACGAGCAGTACTTC. This chain connects TRBV7-3 to TRBJ2-7; 7 nucleotides line up with TRBD1. Unmatched junction bases numbered 5, after V lost 4 bases and J lost 2 bases. The CDR3 covers 14 residues. Germline CDR1 reads SGHTA; CDR2 reads FQGTGA.

The V call is TRBV27, the J call TRBJ1-4; tentative D call: TRBD1 (6 bases). The CDR3 spans 18 residues. V lost 0 bases and J 7 bases, leaving 21 bases between the germline ends. Per the germline V gene, CDR1 is MNHEY and CDR2 is SMNVEV (reference sequence). DNA of the CDR3: TGTGCCAGCAGTTTATCATTTTCTAGAGGGGGGGGTCGTGAAAAACTGTTTTTT. Translating it yields CASSLSFSRGGGREKLFF.

The chain employs TRBV6-5 and TRBJ1-5, with D possibly being TRBD1 (6 bases). The V gene's germline CDR1 is MNHEY and CDR2 SVGAGI. The V end was cut by 6 bases, the J end by 4 bases, with 13 bases between. This CDR3 region has 14 residues. CDR3 sequence: CASRKTGSNQPQHF. In DNA, the CDR3 is TGTGCCAGCAGGAAAACAGGGTCGAATCAGCCCCAGCATTTT.

Worth noting for this clone: The germline gene is not matched at one end of the junction; a read error may be the cause. The chain couples TRBV7-7 to TRBJ1-3, with TRBD1 as a possible D gene (6 bases). The CDR3 sequence is 15 residues long. Germline CDR1 reads SSHAT; CDR2 reads FNYEAQ (reference sequence). The chain's CDR3 is CASSSGPGAGNTIYF. The DNA for the CDR3 is TGTGCTAGCAGTAGCGGGCCAGGGGCCGGAAACACCATATATTTT.

The V and J genes are TRBV30 and TRBJ2-4; D remains unclear. The CDR3 spans 16 residues. CDR1 is GTSNPN and CDR2 is SVGIG in the germline V gene (reference sequence). V lost 0 bases to trimming and J lost 3 bases, with 15 bases between them. CDR3 loop: CAWSVRPLPHKNIQYF. The CDR3 DNA reads TGTGCCTGGAGTGTACGACCTCTGCCGCACAAAAACATTCAGTACTTC.

The chain couples TRBV29-1 to TRBJ2-1; no clear D gene. Between the trimmed V and J ends, which lost 2 bases and 5 bases, there was a span of 13 bases. CDR3 size: 14 residues. CDR1 and CDR2 (germline): SQVTM, ANQGSEA. The CDR3 bases are TGCAGCGTTGAACAATACAGTGGTGACAATGAGCAGTTCTTC. As protein: CSVEQYSGDNEQFF.

This clone has a handful of counts. The rearrangement uses TRBV7-2 and TRBJ2-2, with D tentatively TRBD2 (6 bases). CDR1 SGHTA and CDR2 FQGNSA come from the germline V gene. The CDR3 has 15 amino acids. The V end lost 5 bases, the J end lost 4 bases, and 14 bases lay between the germline ends. CDR3 region: CASSPTPEGTGELFF. The CDR3 nucleotides are TGTGCCAGCAGCCCGACCCCGGAGGGCACCGGGGAGCTGTTTTTT. Filled out from reference TRBV7-2 and TRBJ2-2, the complete variable domain reads GAGVSQSPSNKVTEKGKDVELRCDPISGHTALYWYRQSLGQGLEFLIYFQGNSAPDKSGLPSDRFSAERTGGSVSTLTIQRTQQEDSAVYLCASSPTPEGTGELFFGEGSRLTVL.

V is TRBV11-3 and J is TRBJ2-3, with 8 bases identical to TRBD2. V gave up 1 base and J gave up 3 bases; unmatched junction bases: 3. Germline V gives CDR1 SGHNT, CDR2 YENEEA. There are 15 residues in the CDR3. CDR3 protein: CASSLATSGTDTQYF. DNA of the CDR3: TGTGCCAGCAGCTTAGCTACTAGCGGAACAGATACGCAGTATTTT.

The chain joins TRBV15 to TRBJ2-1; 13 bases map to TRBD2. V was pared by 0 bases and J by 4 bases, with 6 bases of the junction left unmatched. Germline CDR1 LNHNV, CDR2 YYDKDF (reference sequence). The CDR3 contains 18 residues. CDR3 sequence (DNA): TGTGCCACCAGCAGAGATGGACCGGGACTAGCGGGGTACAATGAGCAGTTCTTC. It codes for CATSRDGPGLAGYNEQFF.

The V and J genes are TRBV5-1 and TRBJ2-7, with 9 bases lining up with TRBD1. CDR1 and CDR2 (germline): SGHRS, YFSETQ. The CDR3 loop spans 18 amino acids. Trimming at V came to 3 bases and at J to 1 base, leaving 14 bases not matched to a gene. The DNA for the CDR3 is TGCGCCAGCAGCTCCCACCCGGGGGGACAGGGACTTTCCTACGAGCAGTACTTC. Residues: CASSSHPGGQGLSYEQYF.

The rearrangement uses TRBV15 and TRBJ1-6; D is unclear. The CDR3 totals 16 residues. The germline CDR1 and CDR2 sequences are LNHNV and YYDKDF (reference sequence). The germline V and J ends were trimmed by 0 bases and 10 bases, with 16 bases remaining between them. The CDR3 region has the DNA TGTGCCACCAGCAGAGAGGCCGGACGATCCGACTCACCCCTCCACTTT. Translating gives CATSREAGRSDSPLHF.

This clone was observed a handful of times. The chain uses TRBV9 and TRBJ2-1; TRBD2 agrees at 11 bases. The CDR3 length is 19 residues. The J segment lost 0 bases and the V segment lost 2 bases, leaving 10 bases of the junction unmatched. CDR1 and CDR2 from the germline V gene are SGDLS and YYNGEE. The CDR3 nucleotides are TGTGCCAGCAGCGTTGGGGGGCTAGCGGGAGGTTCCTCCTACAATGAGCAGTTCTTC. Translated: CASSVGGLAGGSSYNEQFF. Based on the CDR3 plus reference TRBV9 and TRBJ2-1, the full variable domain is DSGVTQTPKHLITATGQRVTLRCSPRSGDLSVYWYQQSLDQGLQFLIQYYNGEERAKGNILERFSAQQFPDLHSELNLSSLELGDSALYFCASSVGGLAGGSSYNEQFFGPGTRLTVL.

The rearrangement uses TRBV6-6 and TRBJ2-1; D unclear. The CDR3 length is 14 residues. CDR1 and CDR2 (germline): MNHNY, SVGAGI (reference sequence). V gave up 6 bases and J gave up 2 bases, with 11 bases separating them. The CDR3 loop reads CASRGLGPYNEQFF. The CDR3 DNA reads as TGTGCCAGCAGAGGCCTAGGACCCTACAATGAGCAGTTCTTC.

The chain employs TRBV10-2 and TRBJ2-5; 10 positions match TRBD1. Germline V CDR1 and CDR2: WSHSY, SAAADI. The CDR3 spans 17 residues. J gave up 1 base and V 6 bases, and 11 bases lay outside the gene matches. The CDR3 region is CASSPGQGRPAQETQYF. In DNA, the CDR3 is TGCGCCAGCAGCCCGGGACAGGGGCGACCAGCCCAAGAGACCCAGTACTTC.

This chain links TRBV6-6 with TRBJ1-3; unclear D gene. This CDR3 region has 12 residues. Germline V lookup: CDR1 MNHNY, CDR2 SVGAGI (reference sequence). Trimming removed 0 bases from V and 6 bases from J, with 3 bases in between. CDR3 region: CASSYSLNTIYF. The CDR3 nucleotides are TGTGCCAGCAGTTACTCGCTAAACACCATATATTTT.

The chain combines TRBV21-1 with TRBJ2-4. TRBV21-1 corresponds to a pseudogene. This CDR3 has 10 residues. DNA of the CDR3: TGTAGTTTAGCCAAAAACATTCAGTACTTC. It is translated as CSLAKNIQYF.

V gene TRBV29-1 combines with J gene TRBJ2-5; 7 bases fit TRBD1. The CDR3 covers 15 residues. Per the germline V gene, CDR1 is SQVTM and CDR2 is ANQGSEA. Trimming removed 3 bases from V and 0 bases from J; junction bases left unmatched: 7. In nucleotides, the CDR3 is TGCAGCGTTGATGACGTTGACAGGGACCAAGAGACCCAGTACTTC. Amino acid sequence: CSVDDVDRDQETQYF.

The chain is built from TRBV6-1 and TRBJ1-6; perhaps TRBD1 as D (5 bases). The CDR3 is 13 residues long. CDR1 and CDR2 from the germline V gene are MNHNS and SASEGT. The ends were cut back, 4 bases at V and 6 bases at J, with 7 bases in the middle. The CDR3 nucleotides read TGTGCCAGCAGTGGACAGATTAATTCACCCCTCCACTTT. This gives the protein CASSGQINSPLHF.

V is TRBV6-5 and J is TRBJ1-1; no reliable D call. Trimming cost V 2 bases and J 4 bases, with 2 bases left between them. In germline, CDR1 is MNHEY, CDR2 SVGAGI. The CDR3 sequence is 11 residues long. CDR3 region: CASSYSTEAFF. CDR3 nucleotides: TGTGCCAGCAGTTACAGCACTGAAGCTTTCTTT.

In this sample, this clone turned up a few times. The chain recombines TRBV4-2 with TRBJ1-3, with 10 positions matching TRBD1. The J segment lost 3 bases and the V segment lost 1 base, leaving 6 bases of the junction unmatched. The CDR3 loop spans 17 amino acids. Germline-derived CDR1 and CDR2 are LGHNA and YNFKEQ. CDR3 protein: CASSQGGTGAGGNTIYF. CDR3 in DNA: TGTGCCAGCAGCCAAGGTGGGACAGGGGCCGGTGGAAACACCATATATTTT.

This clone showed up just a few times. The rearrangement joins TRBV7-9 to TRBJ2-2; no firm D call. CDR1 and CDR2 from the germline V gene are SEHNR and FQNEAQ (reference sequence). This CDR3 has 12 amino acids. V dropped 2 bases and J dropped 5 bases, with 3 bases sitting between them. The CDR3 DNA follows: TGTGCCAGCAGCTTAAATACCGGGGAGCTGTTTTTT. It codes for CASSLNTGELFF.

V and J are TRBV28 and TRBJ2-1; 14 nucleotides line up with TRBD2. The V and J ends lost 6 bases and 0 bases, in that order; junction bases with no gene match: 4. The CDR3 length is 17 residues. Germline CDR1 and CDR2: MDHEN and SYDVKM. This CDR3 is CASRGLAGGGSYNEQFF. The CDR3 nucleotides are TGTGCCAGCAGAGGACTAGCGGGAGGAGGCTCCTACAATGAGCAGTTCTTC.